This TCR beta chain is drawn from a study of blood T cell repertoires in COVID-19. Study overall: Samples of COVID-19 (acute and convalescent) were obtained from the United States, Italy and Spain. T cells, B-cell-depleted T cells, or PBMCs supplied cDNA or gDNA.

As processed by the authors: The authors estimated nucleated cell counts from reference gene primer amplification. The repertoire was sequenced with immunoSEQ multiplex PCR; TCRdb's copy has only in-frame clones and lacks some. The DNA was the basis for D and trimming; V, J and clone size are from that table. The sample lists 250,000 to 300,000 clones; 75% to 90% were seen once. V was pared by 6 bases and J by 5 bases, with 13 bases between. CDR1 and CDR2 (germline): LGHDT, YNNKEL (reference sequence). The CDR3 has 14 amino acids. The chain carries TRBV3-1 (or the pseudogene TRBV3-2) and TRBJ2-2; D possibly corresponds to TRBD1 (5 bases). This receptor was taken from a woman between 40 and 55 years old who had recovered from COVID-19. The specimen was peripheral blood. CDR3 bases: TGTGCCAGCAGAGGGGCAAGGGTAACCGGGGAGCTGTTTTTT. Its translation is CASRGARVTGELFF.